The text below deals with one T cell receptor (beta chain). Its antigen remains unknown. Looked up from germline, CDR1 is MNHEY and CDR2 is SMNVEV (reference sequence). The ends were cut back, 5 bases at V and 0 bases at J, with 10 bases in the middle. The CDR3 covers 14 residues. The source of the sample is a study of early T cells in non-severe SARS-CoV-2 infection. Study observations and caveats: The VDJdb matching leaned toward anti-spike CD8 responses and overlooked private and CD4 specificities.

In TCRdb, the 5' RACE reads were re-called with MiXCR into one record per CDR3 protein. The sample lists tens of thousands of distinct CDR3 sequences; approximately 10% were seen once. The clonotype originates from an adult who was a healthcare worker with PCR-confirmed SARS-CoV-2 infection or an uninfected control (not recorded which). The J gene is TRBJ1-1, the V gene TRBV27; tentatively, D is TRBD1 (5 bases). The sequenced sample consisted of whole blood. CDR3 DNA: TGTGCCAGCAGTCCGGGGACCCTGAACACTGAAGCTTTCTTT. Translating gives CASSPGTLNTEAFF.